This TCR beta chain was observed in a study of blood T cell repertoires in COVID-19. Trimming took off 6 bases at V and 1 base at J, with 9 bases between the two ends. The CDR3 is 13 amino acids. From germline, CDR1 is MDHEN and CDR2 SYDVKM. Methods used by the authors: Reference gene primer amplification yielded estimated nucleated cell counts. Profiling relied on immunoSEQ multiplex PCR, and the TCRdb table lists in-frame clones only, not all of them. V and J calls and clone size follow that table, whereas D and trimming were derived from the DNA. The sample yields 60,000 to 70,000 clones, 60% to 75% seen once.

This TCR derives from a woman at least 80 years old with acute or convalescent COVID-19. The gene calls are TRBV28 and TRBJ1-2, with no clear D. Source material: peripheral blood. CDR3 DNA: TGTGCCAGCAGCATCTCGGGTAACTATGGCTACACCTTC. It specifies CASSISGNYGYTF.